What follows are 17 T cell receptor beta chains derived from one specimen sequenced in a study of T cell repertoires in cytomegalovirus infection. A single record per CDR3 protein comes from TCRdb applying MiXCR to the reads. Of roughly 51,000 distinct CDR3 sequences in the sample, about a fifth were seen once. These receptors have no identified antigens. The sample here was CD8+ T cells from cultured PBMCs, taken from culture after CMV antigen stimulation. Receptor source: a human donor in good health (CMV status not recorded). Some clones in this sample may be carry-over from other donors' samples.

The chain employs TRBV6-2 or TRBV6-3 and TRBJ2-1; 9 bases map to TRBD2. V was pared by 1 base and J by 7 bases, with 5 bases of the junction left unmatched. The CDR3 totals 15 residues. The V gene's germline CDR1 is MNHEY and CDR2 SVGEGT. CDR3 DNA sequence: TGTGCCAGCAGTTACTGGCGGGGGGGCGTAAATGAGCAGTTCTTC. The encoded protein is CASSYWRGGVNEQFF.

This clonotype was picked up a small number of times. The V and J genes are TRBV6-2 or TRBV6-3 and TRBJ1-5; D gene unclear. This CDR3 has 12 residues. CDR1 MNHEY and CDR2 SVGEGT come from the germline V gene. Trimming cost V 2 bases and J 7 bases, with 6 bases left between them. The chain's CDR3 is CASSYRAQPQHF. In DNA, the CDR3 is TGTGCCAGCAGTTACAGGGCCCAGCCCCAGCATTTT.

This clonotype was observed a few times. The gene calls are TRBV2 and TRBJ2-1; D possibly corresponds to TRBD2 (6 bases). V was trimmed by 3 bases and J by 8 bases, leaving 14 bases between them. Germline CDR1 SNHLY, CDR2 FYNNEI. The CDR3 has 14 amino acids. The CDR3 DNA follows: TGTGCCAGCAGTGATGCGACTAGTAGCGATGAGCAGTTCTTC. Its protein product is CASSDATSSDEQFF.

This clonotype has ten or more counts. In nucleotides, the CDR3 is TGTGCCAGCAGTGGGCCAGGGCAATACAATGAGCAGTTCTTC. This translates into CASSGPGQYNEQFF. The chain has TRBV12-3 or TRBV12-4 and TRBJ2-1; a weak D match, TRBD1 (5 bases). V was trimmed by 5 bases and J by 4 bases, leaving 12 bases between them. This CDR3 has 14 amino acids.

V is TRBV6-6 and J is TRBJ1-1, with TRBD1 identical over 9 bases. From germline, CDR1 is MNHNY and CDR2 SVGAGI (reference sequence). The CDR3 has 14 amino acids. V was clipped by 5 bases and J by 5 bases; unmatched bases: 6. The CDR3 DNA follows: TGTGCCAGCAGTCAACGGGACAGGGTGACTGAAGCTTTCTTT. Translated: CASSQRDRVTEAFF.

The chain employs TRBV12-3 or TRBV12-4 and TRBJ2-1, with unresolved D. The ends were cut back, 2 bases at V and 2 bases at J, with 4 bases in the middle. The CDR3 is 13 residues long. The DNA for the CDR3 is TGTGCCAGCAGTTTAACCACCTACAATGAGCAGTTCTTC. It specifies CASSLTTYNEQFF.

The table lists this clonotype with a few counts. The chain is built from TRBV7-2 and TRBJ1-6; a possible D gene is TRBD1 (5 bases). This CDR3 spans 14 amino acids. Germline V gene sequence: CDR1 SGHTA, CDR2 FQGNSA. Trimming cost V 4 bases and J 6 bases, with 10 bases left between them. The CDR3 loop reads CASSSQGVNSPLHF. CDR3 DNA sequence: TGTGCCAGCAGCTCTCAGGGTGTTAATTCACCCCTCCACTTT.

The chain couples TRBV7-2 to TRBJ2-5; D is uncertain. The CDR3 runs to 14 residues. The germline gives CDR1 SGHTA, CDR2 FQGNSA. The ends were cut back, 8 bases at V and 4 bases at J, with 17 bases in the middle. This chain's CDR3 is CASVQREGGETQYF. The DNA of the CDR3 is TGTGCCAGCGTCCAAAGGGAAGGCGGAGAGACCCAGTACTTC.

The chain employs TRBV7-2 and TRBJ2-1, with D possibly being TRBD2 (6 bases). Germline V gives CDR1 SGHTA, CDR2 FQGNSA. V was cut by 4 bases and J by 8 bases, with 15 bases left in between. CDR3 length: 14 residues. DNA for the CDR3: TGTGCCAGCAGCTCGGGACTCCCTTGGGATGAGCAGTTCTTC. Its translation: CASSSGLPWDEQFF.

This clonotype has only a few counts. V is TRBV29-1 and J is TRBJ2-7; possibly TRBD1 or TRBD2 for D (5 bases each). V was pared by 2 bases and J by 3 bases, with 11 bases between. Germline V CDR1 and CDR2: SQVTM, ANQGSEA. The CDR3 has 13 residues. This CDR3 is CSVEPGRGYEQYF. The CDR3 nucleotides are TGCAGCGTTGAACCGGGACGGGGCTACGAGCAGTACTTC.

In this sample, this clonotype turned up a few times. This sequence joins TRBV7-2 and TRBJ2-5, with D possibly being TRBD2 (6 bases). Germline lookup yields CDR1 SGHTA and CDR2 FQGNSA. Trimming removed 0 bases at V and 6 bases at J, with 17 bases between. This CDR3 comprises 16 residues. In DNA form, the CDR3 reads TGTGCCAGCAGCTTAGCGGGGGGACTCAATGGAAAGACCCAGTACTTC. Residues: CASSLAGGLNGKTQYF.

About this clonotype itself: A much larger clone is a single base away; this may be a read error. The chain employs TRBV19 and TRBJ1-3; unclear D gene. The CDR3 covers 15 residues. The V gene lost 4 bases and the J gene lost 4 bases, with 14 bases spanning the gap. Germline V gene data show CDR1 as LNHDA and CDR2 as SQIVND (reference sequence). The CDR3 DNA follows: TGTGCCAGTAGTACGCCGGTGATTTTCGGAAACACCATATATTTT. Its protein product is CASSTPVIFGNTIYF.

The chain has TRBV14 and TRBJ2-1; D unresolved. Germline-derived CDR1 and CDR2 are SGHDN and FVKESK. CDR3 length: 12 amino acids. Between the trimmed V and J ends, which lost 1 base and 11 bases, there was a span of 9 bases. Here the CDR3 reads CASSQGDRKQFF. The CDR3 nucleotides are TGTGCCAGCAGCCAAGGAGATCGGAAGCAGTTCTTC. Full variable domain (remainder filled in from reference TRBV14 and TRBJ2-1): EAGVTQFPSHSVIEKGQTVTLRCDPISGHDNLYWYRRVMGKEIKFLLHFVKESKQDESGMPNNRFLAERTGGTYSTLKVQPAELEDSGVYFCASSQGDRKQFFGPGTRLTVL.

This clonotype was seen more than once but under ten times. The rearrangement joins TRBV5-1 to TRBJ2-5; D possibly corresponds to TRBD2 (6 bases). Germline V gives CDR1 SGHRS, CDR2 YFSETQ. This CDR3 has 14 residues. Trimming stripped 6 bases from V and 5 bases from J, with 17 bases between. CDR3 nucleotide sequence: TGCGCCAGCAACCTTTTCGGAGGGGTGGAGACCCAGTACTTC. This sequence encodes CASNLFGGVETQYF.

This clonotype turned up a few times. The chain joins TRBV7-9 to TRBJ1-1; unclear D gene. Looked up from germline, CDR1 is SEHNR and CDR2 is FQNEAQ (reference sequence). The CDR3 loop spans 15 amino acids. Trimming took 4 bases from V and 0 from J, leaving 12 bases between them. The CDR3 loop reads CASSSEGRMNTEAFF. The CDR3 region has the DNA TGTGCCAGCAGCTCAGAAGGACGGATGAACACTGAAGCTTTCTTT.

The chain employs TRBV7-2 and TRBJ2-7; 8 positions agree with TRBD2. CDR3 length: 14 residues. The germline gives CDR1 SGHTA, CDR2 FQGNSA. V lost 1 base to trimming and J lost 6 bases; unmatched junction nucleotides: 5. CDR3 amino acids: CASSLGGGRFEQYF. As DNA, the CDR3 is TGTGCCAGCAGCTTAGGTGGCGGGAGGTTCGAGCAGTACTTC.

The chain combines TRBV4-3 with TRBJ2-2, with D uncertain. CDR3 size: 13 residues. V dropped 0 bases and J dropped 9 bases, with 8 bases sitting between them. The V gene's germline CDR1 is LGHNA and CDR2 YSLEER. CDR3 in amino acids: CASSQERFRELFF. The DNA for the CDR3 is TGCGCCAGCAGCCAAGAACGGTTCCGGGAGCTGTTTTTT.